A single sample gave rise to the 7 T cell receptor beta chains below, sequenced in a study of stem cell transplantation in POMP-related autoinflammatory disease. TCRdb's copy holds only in-frame clones and misses some; the assay was immunoSEQ multiplex PCR. The sample comprises roughly 28,000 clones, roughly four fifths of which are singletons, and approximately 2.3% rests with the top ten. The sample in question was CD4+ T cells from PBMCs, obtained before stem cell transplantation. Every receptor here comes from a human donor with POMP-related autoinflammation and immune dysregulation (PRAID).

This CDR3 is CASSEVGIWGNQPQHF. In DNA, the CDR3 is TGTGCCAGCAGTGAGGTCGGGATATGGGGCAATCAGCCCCAGCATTTT. This chain uses TRBV2 with TRBJ1-5; D call uncertain. Germline V gene data show CDR1 as SNHLY and CDR2 as FYNNEI. This CDR3 is 16 amino acids long. V was shortened by 3 bases and J by 2 bases, with 14 bases between the two germline ends.

The chain carries TRBV6-5 and TRBJ1-5; 7 bases are a match to TRBD1. V lost 6 bases, J lost 0 bases, and 2 bases stayed unmatched. The CDR3 extends over 14 amino acids. Germline lookup yields CDR1 MNHEY and CDR2 SVGAGI. CDR3 DNA: TGTGCCAGCAGCAGGGGGAATAGCAATCAGCCCCAGCATTTT. It is translated as CASSRGNSNQPQHF.

V and J are TRBV28 and TRBJ2-7; possibly TRBD2 for D (5 bases). The CDR3 spans 12 residues. CDR1 and CDR2 from the germline V gene are MDHEN and SYDVKM. The V end was cut by 8 bases, the J end by 6 bases, with 14 bases between. In DNA form, the CDR3 reads TGTGCCAGCGGGATCGAGGGAAGCGAGCAGTACTTC. Its protein is CASGIEGSEQYF.

The CDR3 DNA follows: TGTGCCAGCAGTATAAAGGACAGGGGGCCCCACGAGCAGTACTTC. It is translated as CASSIKDRGPHEQYF. V and J are TRBV28 and TRBJ2-7; 11 bases match TRBD1. Per the germline V gene, CDR1 is MDHEN and CDR2 is SYDVKM. This CDR3 spans 15 amino acids. The trim removed 5 bases at V and 5 bases at J, leaving 8 bases unmatched. Variable domain in full (rest from reference TRBV28 and TRBJ2-7): DVKVTQSSRYLVKRTGEKVFLECVQDMDHENMFWYRQDPGLGLRLIYFSYDVKMKEKGDIPEGYSVSREKKERFSLILESASTNQTSMYLCASSIKDRGPHEQYFGPGTRLTVT.

This clone was seen a few times. The rearrangement joins TRBV27 to TRBJ1-5; 10 nucleotides match TRBD1. The ends lost 5 bases at V and 7 bases at J; junction bases unmatched: 8. This CDR3 is built from 15 residues. Germline V CDR1 and CDR2: MNHEY, SMNVEV (reference sequence). The CDR3: CASSPRQGAEQPQHF. The CDR3 DNA is TGTGCCAGCAGTCCCCGACAGGGGGCCGAGCAGCCCCAGCATTTT.

J is TRBJ2-1 and V is TRBV10-3; D gene uncertain. The V end was cut by 0 bases, the J end by 6 bases, with 15 bases between. CDR3 length: 16 amino acids. Germline loops: CDR1 ENHRY, CDR2 SYGVKD. The CDR3 sequence is CAISESRFQWANEQFF. The CDR3 nucleotides are TGTGCCATCAGTGAGTCGAGATTCCAGTGGGCCAATGAGCAGTTCTTC.

The rearrangement uses TRBV7-9 and TRBJ2-3; D is tentatively TRBD1 or TRBD2 (5 bases each). CDR1 SEHNR and CDR2 FQNEAQ come from the germline V gene (reference sequence). The V end was cut by 5 bases, the J end by 4 bases, with 10 bases between. The CDR3 is 13 amino acids. The CDR3, as DNA: TGTGCCAGCAGCGGGGGTCACTCAGATACGCAGTATTTT. It codes for CASSGGHSDTQYF.